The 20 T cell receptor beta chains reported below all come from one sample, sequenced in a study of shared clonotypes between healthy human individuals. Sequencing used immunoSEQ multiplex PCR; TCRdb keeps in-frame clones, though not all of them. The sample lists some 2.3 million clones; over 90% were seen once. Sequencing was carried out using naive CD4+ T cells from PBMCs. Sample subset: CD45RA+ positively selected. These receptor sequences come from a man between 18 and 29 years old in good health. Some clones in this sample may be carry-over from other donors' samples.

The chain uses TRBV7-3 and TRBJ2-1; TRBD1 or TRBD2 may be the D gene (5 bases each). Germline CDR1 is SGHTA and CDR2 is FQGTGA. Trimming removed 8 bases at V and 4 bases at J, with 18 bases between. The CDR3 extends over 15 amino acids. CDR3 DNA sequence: TGTGCCAGCGAATCCGTCGGGACCTCATACAATGAGCAGTTCTTC. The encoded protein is CASESVGTSYNEQFF. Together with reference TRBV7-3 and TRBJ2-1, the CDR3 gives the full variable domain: GAGVSQTPSNKVTEKGKYVELRCDPISGHTALYWYRQSLGQGPEFLIYFQGTGAADDSGLPNDRFFAVRPEGSVSTLKIQRTERGDSAVYLCASESVGTSYNEQFFGPGTRLTVL.

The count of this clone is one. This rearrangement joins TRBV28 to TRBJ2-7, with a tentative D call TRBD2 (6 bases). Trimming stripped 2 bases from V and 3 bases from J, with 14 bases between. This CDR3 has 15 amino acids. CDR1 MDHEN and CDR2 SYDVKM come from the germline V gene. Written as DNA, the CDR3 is TGTGCCAGCAGTTTAATGGGTCTAGCGAGCTACGAGCAGTACTTC. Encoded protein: CASSLMGLASYEQYF.

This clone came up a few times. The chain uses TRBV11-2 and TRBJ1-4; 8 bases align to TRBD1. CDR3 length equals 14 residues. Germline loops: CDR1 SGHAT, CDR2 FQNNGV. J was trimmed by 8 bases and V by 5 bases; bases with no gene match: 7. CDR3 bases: TGTGCCAGCAGCGAAGACAGGGGTGGCGAAAAACTGTTTTTT. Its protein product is CASSEDRGGEKLFF.

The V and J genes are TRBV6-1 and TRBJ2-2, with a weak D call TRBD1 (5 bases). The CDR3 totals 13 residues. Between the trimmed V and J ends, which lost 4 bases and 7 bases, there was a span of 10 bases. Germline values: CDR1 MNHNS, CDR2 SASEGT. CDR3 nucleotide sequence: TGTGCCAGCAGTGTGTGGGGCCACGGGGAGCTGTTTTTT. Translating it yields CASSVWGHGELFF.

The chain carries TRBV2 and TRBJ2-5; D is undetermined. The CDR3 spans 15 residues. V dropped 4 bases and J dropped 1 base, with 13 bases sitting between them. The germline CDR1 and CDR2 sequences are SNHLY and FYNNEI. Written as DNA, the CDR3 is TGTGCCAGCAGTGTGAGGCGGACCGCCCAAGAGACCCAGTACTTC. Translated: CASSVRRTAQETQYF.

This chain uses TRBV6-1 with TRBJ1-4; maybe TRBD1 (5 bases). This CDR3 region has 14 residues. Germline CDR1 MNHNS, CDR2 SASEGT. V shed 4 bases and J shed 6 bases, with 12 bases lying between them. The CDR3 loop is CASSAVGVDEKLFF. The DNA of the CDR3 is TGTGCCAGCAGTGCTGTGGGGGTAGATGAAAAACTGTTTTTT.

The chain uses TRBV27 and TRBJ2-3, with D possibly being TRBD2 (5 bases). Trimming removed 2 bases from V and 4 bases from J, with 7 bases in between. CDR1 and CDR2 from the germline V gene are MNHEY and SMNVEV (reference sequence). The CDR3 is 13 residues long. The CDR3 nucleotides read TGTGCCAGCAGTTTACGAGCGGCAGATACGCAGTATTTT. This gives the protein CASSLRAADTQYF.

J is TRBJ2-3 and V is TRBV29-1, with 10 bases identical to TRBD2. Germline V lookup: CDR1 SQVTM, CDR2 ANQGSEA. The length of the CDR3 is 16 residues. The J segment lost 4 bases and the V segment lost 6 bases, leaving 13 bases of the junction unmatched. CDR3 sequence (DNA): TGCAGCGTACTAAGCGGGAGGGCCGCGGGGCCAGATACGCAGTATTTT. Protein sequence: CSVLSGRAAGPDTQYF.

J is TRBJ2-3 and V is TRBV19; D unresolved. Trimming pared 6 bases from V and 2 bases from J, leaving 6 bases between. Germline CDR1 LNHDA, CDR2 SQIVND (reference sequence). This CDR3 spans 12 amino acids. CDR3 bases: TGTGCCAGTAGGAGGAACACAGATACGCAGTATTTT. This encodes CASRRNTDTQYF.

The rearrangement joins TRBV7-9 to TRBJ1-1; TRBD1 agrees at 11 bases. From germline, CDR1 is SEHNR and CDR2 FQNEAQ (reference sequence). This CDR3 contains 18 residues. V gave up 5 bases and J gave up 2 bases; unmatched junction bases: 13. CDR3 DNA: TGTGCCAGCAGCCCATATTTGGGACAGGGGGTGAGAAACACTGAAGCTTTCTTT. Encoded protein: CASSPYLGQGVRNTEAFF.

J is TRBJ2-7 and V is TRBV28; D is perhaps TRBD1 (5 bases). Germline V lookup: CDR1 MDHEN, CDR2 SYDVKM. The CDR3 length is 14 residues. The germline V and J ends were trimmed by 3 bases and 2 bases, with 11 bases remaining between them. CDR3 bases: TGTGCCAGCAGTTTGACGGACACCACCTACGAGCAGTACTTC. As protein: CASSLTDTTYEQYF.

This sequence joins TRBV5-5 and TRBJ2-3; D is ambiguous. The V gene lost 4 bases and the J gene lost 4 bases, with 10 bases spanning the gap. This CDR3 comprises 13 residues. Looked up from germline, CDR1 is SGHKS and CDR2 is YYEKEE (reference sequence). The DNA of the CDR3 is TGTGCCAGCAGCCACACTCTAGCAGATACGCAGTATTTT. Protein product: CASSHTLADTQYF.

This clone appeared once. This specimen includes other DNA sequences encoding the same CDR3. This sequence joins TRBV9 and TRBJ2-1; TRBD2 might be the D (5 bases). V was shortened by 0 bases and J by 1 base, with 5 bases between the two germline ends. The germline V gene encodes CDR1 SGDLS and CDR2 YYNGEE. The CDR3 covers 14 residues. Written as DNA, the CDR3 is TGTGCCAGCAGCGTAGCGGGGTCCTACAATGAGCAGTTCTTC. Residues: CASSVAGSYNEQFF.

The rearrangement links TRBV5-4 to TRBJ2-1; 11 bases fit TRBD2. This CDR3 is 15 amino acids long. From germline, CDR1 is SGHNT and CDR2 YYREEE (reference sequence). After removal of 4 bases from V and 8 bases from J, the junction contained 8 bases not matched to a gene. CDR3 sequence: CASSPTSGTGHEQFF. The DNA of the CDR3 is TGTGCCAGCAGCCCGACTAGCGGGACGGGGCATGAGCAGTTCTTC.

CDR3 region: CASSTGTGAAEQYF. CDR3 nucleotides: TGTGCCAGCAGCACCGGGACAGGGGCCGCCGAGCAGTACTTC. The J gene is TRBJ2-7, the V gene TRBV21-1; the table's D gene call, TRBD1, was not cross checked with the DNA. TRBV21-1 is a listed pseudogene. CDR3 length: 14 amino acids.

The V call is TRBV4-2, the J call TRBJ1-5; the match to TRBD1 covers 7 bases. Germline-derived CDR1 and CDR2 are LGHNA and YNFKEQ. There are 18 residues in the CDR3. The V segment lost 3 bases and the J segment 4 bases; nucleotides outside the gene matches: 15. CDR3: CASSQRGGRQGLNQPQHF. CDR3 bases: TGTGCCAGCAGCCAGAGGGGGGGACGACAGGGCCTTAATCAGCCCCAGCATTTT.

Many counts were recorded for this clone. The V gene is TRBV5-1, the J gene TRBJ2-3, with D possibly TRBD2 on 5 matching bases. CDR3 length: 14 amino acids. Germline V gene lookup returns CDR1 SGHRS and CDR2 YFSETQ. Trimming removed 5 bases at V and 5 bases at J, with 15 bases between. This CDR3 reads CASRRALGGDTQYF. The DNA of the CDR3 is TGCGCCAGCAGGAGGGCCCTTGGCGGAGATACGCAGTATTTT.

Here the CDR3 DNA reads TGTGCCAGCAGCTTGGGTCTAGCGGGAGGTGGAAACATTCAGTACTTC. It codes for CASSLGLAGGGNIQYF. The chain combines TRBV5-8 with TRBJ2-4, with 11 bases identical to TRBD2. Germline V CDR1 and CDR2: SGHTS, YDEGEE. The V and J ends lost 0 bases and 6 bases, in that order; junction bases with no gene match: 5. This CDR3 contains 16 residues.

Written as DNA, the CDR3 is TGCGCCAGCAGCCAAGATTTGGGGGCCCCAGAGACCCAGTACTTC. This encodes CASSQDLGAPETQYF. The J gene is TRBJ2-5, the V gene TRBV4-3; tentatively, D is TRBD1 (6 bases). V was shortened by 0 bases and J by 4 bases, with 12 bases between the two germline ends. Germline CDR1 reads LGHNA; CDR2 reads YSLEER. The CDR3 totals 15 residues.

CDR3 DNA sequence: TGTGCCAGCAGCAAGGGCCCCTTTGAAAAACTGTTTTTT. The encoded protein is CASSKGPFEKLFF. The V and J genes are TRBV7-7 and TRBJ1-4; D call uncertain. The germline CDR1 and CDR2 sequences are SSHAT and FNYEAQ (reference sequence). This CDR3 region has 13 residues. Trimming shortened V by 5 bases and J by 7 bases, and 11 bases separated the two germline ends.